This TCR beta chain originates from a study of OX40 agonist ivuxolimab in advanced cancers. About the study: Mean age about 60 years, range about 23 to 80; approximately 80% male.

Of note for this clone: The antigen remains undetermined.

Study-wide results and limits: Fewer expanded clones were found on average in CD4+ than in CD8+ T cells. Some nonresponders likewise displayed low normalized T-cell clonal expansion.

Using immunoSEQ multiplex PCR, the repertoire was profiled, and TCRdb retains in-frame clones only, with some absent. The sample lists under 85,000 clones; 85% were seen once. Blood sampling was done at baseline, cycle 4 day 1, and cycle 7 day 1. V lost 3 bases and J 3 bases, leaving 8 bases between the germline ends. This CDR3 has 14 residues. Germline V gene data show CDR1 as SGHTA and CDR2 as FQGTGA. The sequencing here drew on CD4+ or CD8+ T cells sorted from blood, taken in a trial of the OX40 agonist ivuxolimab. This rearrangement joins TRBV7-3 to TRBJ2-2; a weak D match, TRBD2 (6 bases). The clonotype was recovered from an adult with an advanced solid tumor such as melanoma, head and neck, liver or kidney cancer. The CDR3 loop reads CASSLGGHTGELFF. The CDR3 DNA is TGTGCCAGCAGCTTGGGGGGACACACCGGGGAGCTGTTTTTT.